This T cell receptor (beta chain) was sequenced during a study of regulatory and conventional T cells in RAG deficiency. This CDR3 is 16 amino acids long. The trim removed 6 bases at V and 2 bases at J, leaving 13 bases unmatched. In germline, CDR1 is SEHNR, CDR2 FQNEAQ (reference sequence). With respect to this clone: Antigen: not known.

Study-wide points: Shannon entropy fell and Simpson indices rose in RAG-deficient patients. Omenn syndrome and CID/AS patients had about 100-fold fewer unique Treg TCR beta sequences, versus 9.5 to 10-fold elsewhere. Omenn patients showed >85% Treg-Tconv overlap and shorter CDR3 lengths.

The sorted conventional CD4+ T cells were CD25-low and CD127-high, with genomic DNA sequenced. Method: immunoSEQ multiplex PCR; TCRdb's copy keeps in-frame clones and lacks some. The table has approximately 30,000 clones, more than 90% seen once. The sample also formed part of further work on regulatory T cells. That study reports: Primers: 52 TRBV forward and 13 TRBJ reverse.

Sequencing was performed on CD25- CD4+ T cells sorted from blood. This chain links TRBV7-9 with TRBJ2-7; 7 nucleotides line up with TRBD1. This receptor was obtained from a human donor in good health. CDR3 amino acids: CASRDTGAGRPYEQYF. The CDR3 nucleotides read TGTGCCAGCAGAGATACAGGGGCCGGCCGTCCCTACGAGCAGTACTTC.